These 11 T cell receptor beta chains originate from one sample sequenced in a study of T cell responses to AZD1222 COVID-19 vaccine. This table comes from immunoSEQ multiplex PCR, and its TCRdb copy is limited to in-frame clones, with some not included. The data show roughly 100,000 clones, about 90% seen once. Source: peripheral blood, taken 28 days after the second AZD1222 dose. The receptors here all came from an adult who received the AZD1222 COVID-19 vaccine.

The J gene is TRBJ2-1, the V gene TRBV6-5; TRBD1 matches 12 bases. Per germline, CDR1 MNHEY and CDR2 SVGAGI. V shed 4 bases, J shed 7 bases, and the junction held 8 bases outside the gene matches. The CDR3 is made up of 16 amino acids. In DNA form, the CDR3 reads TGTGCCAGCAGTTTTCCGGGACAGGGGGCGCGTAATGAGCAGTTCTTC. Translating it yields CASSFPGQGARNEQFF.

The chain carries TRBV19 and TRBJ2-2; D remains ambiguous. CDR3 length: 14 amino acids. V was pared by 7 bases and J by 7 bases, with 16 bases between. Germline CDR1 LNHDA, CDR2 SQIVND (reference sequence). The CDR3 loop reads CASTKAATFGELFF. The CDR3, as DNA: TGTGCCAGTACCAAAGCAGCAACCTTCGGGGAGCTGTTTTTT.

This clone was seen just once. This sequence joins TRBV19 and TRBJ2-2; D is ambiguous. The germline CDR1 and CDR2 sequences are LNHDA and SQIVND (reference sequence). The CDR3 sequence is 11 residues long. With 3 bases removed from V and 6 bases from J, the gap between germline ends came to 2 bases. The CDR3 DNA sequence: TGTGCCAGTAGTATCCCCGGGGAGCTGTTTTTT. As protein: CASSIPGELFF.

The chain combines TRBV6-5 with TRBJ1-3; D gene ambiguous. Germline V lookup: CDR1 MNHEY, CDR2 SVGAGI. The CDR3 spans 14 residues. Between the trimmed V and J ends, which lost 7 bases and 2 bases, there was a span of 12 bases. CDR3 sequence (DNA): TGTGCCAGCACCCATTCGGGGACTGGAAACACCATATATTTT. This gives the protein CASTHSGTGNTIYF.

The V gene is TRBV7-2, the J gene TRBJ2-7; 11 bases line up with TRBD2. The CDR3 length is 14 residues. V dropped 7 bases and J dropped 2; count of bases not matched to a gene: 4. Germline V gives CDR1 SGHTA, CDR2 FQGNSA. The CDR3 coding sequence is TGTGCCAGCACTCTTAGCGGGAGGGCCTACGAGCAGTACTTC. It yields the protein CASTLSGRAYEQYF.

This chain joins TRBV5-6 and TRBJ2-1, with TRBD2 matching 8 bases. There are 16 residues in the CDR3. Germline values: CDR1 SGHDT, CDR2 YYEEEE. Losses at the gene ends were 3 bases for V and 0 bases for J; bases not matched to a gene: 5. The CDR3 here is CASSSLAGPSYNEQFF. The CDR3 DNA follows: TGTGCCAGCAGCTCGTTAGCGGGGCCCTCCTACAATGAGCAGTTCTTC.

The V gene is TRBV6-6, the J gene TRBJ2-1; 13 nucleotides match TRBD2. V was clipped by 5 bases and J by 0 bases; unmatched bases: 7. The CDR3 has 18 residues. Germline V lookup: CDR1 MNHNY, CDR2 SVGAGI (reference sequence). The CDR3 protein is CASSPGLAGQSSYNEQFF. CDR3 in DNA: TGTGCCAGCAGTCCGGGACTAGCGGGACAGAGCTCCTACAATGAGCAGTTCTTC.

This chain links TRBV11-1 with TRBJ2-3; 11 positions match TRBD1. CDR1 is SGHAT, CDR2 FQDESV, per germline (reference sequence). The CDR3 length is 14 residues. Germline trimming cut 7 bases from V and 6 bases from J; bases unmatched to any gene: 6. CDR3 sequence reads: CASTLRDRGDTQYF. Written as DNA, the CDR3 is TGTGCCAGCACCCTCCGGGACAGGGGGGATACGCAGTATTTT.

This clone was observed a handful of times. The chain combines TRBV7-2 with TRBJ1-2; D perhaps matches TRBD1 (5 bases). With 1 base removed from V and 5 bases from J, the gap between germline ends came to 11 bases. The germline V gene encodes CDR1 SGHTA and CDR2 FQGNSA. The CDR3 is 14 residues long. DNA for the CDR3: TGTGCCAGCAGCTTAGGGGAGACAGCGTATGGCTACACCTTC. Its protein product is CASSLGETAYGYTF.

The chain recombines TRBV10-3 with TRBJ2-7; 9 nucleotides match TRBD1. Germline assignment: CDR1 ENHRY and CDR2 SYGVKD. Trimming took 4 bases from V and 6 from J; bases not matched to a gene: 10. The length of the CDR3 is 15 residues. Written as DNA, the CDR3 is TGTGCCATCAGTGGCAATGGACAGGGGATCTCCGAGCAGTACTTC. This codes for CAISGNGQGISEQYF.

The V call is TRBV2, the J call TRBJ2-1; no clear D gene. The CDR3 is made up of 15 amino acids. V was cut by 1 base and J by 4 bases, with 11 bases left in between. Germline CDR1 is SNHLY and CDR2 is FYNNEI. CDR3 region: CASSEVAADYNEQFF. Here the CDR3 DNA reads TGTGCCAGCAGTGAAGTGGCAGCCGATTACAATGAGCAGTTCTTC.